A selection of T cell receptor beta chains follows, all from one sample in a study of CXCR3-negative and CXCR3-positive naive CD8 T cells. TCRdb re-called the 5' RACE reads and shows each CDR3 protein once, DNA omitted. This table lists 150,000 or so distinct CDR3 sequences. The specimen sequenced was naive CXCR3+ CD8+ T cells from blood. These receptors all come from a human donor in good health. Some clones in this sample may be carry-over from other donors' samples. Each CDR3 is given with its conserved first and last residue.

CDR3aa	j_gene	v_gene
CASSYERDNEQFF	TRBJ2-1	TRBV6-5
CSVIQGMSEQYF	TRBJ2-7	TRBV29-1
CASRAGTENTGELFF	TRBJ2-2	TRBV5-1
CASSPPRDSGTQYF	TRBJ2-5	TRBV7-9
CASSQVFQGGTEAFF	TRBJ1-1	TRBV4-3
CASSLEQGEAFF	TRBJ1-1	TRBV28
CASSFYGQGAFDTEAFF	TRBJ1-1	TRBV28
CAISESTGHSYEQYF	TRBJ2-7	TRBV10-3
CASSVGTVLNEKLFF	TRBJ1-4	TRBV9
CSVVEREGSYNEQFF	TRBJ2-1	TRBV29-1
CASSTSNSNQPQHF	TRBJ1-5	TRBV6-6
CSVRDSSNYGYTF	TRBJ1-2	TRBV29-1
CASSQGRGRTGELFF	TRBJ2-2	TRBV4-1
CASSLGTGLQETQYF	TRBJ2-5	TRBV7-3
CASSLVALDNTGELFF	TRBJ2-2	TRBV7-6
CASSLVGWQGKNEQFF	TRBJ2-1	TRBV7-2